Following are 24 T cell receptor beta chains from one sample sequenced in a study of shared clonotypes between healthy human individuals. Data came from immunoSEQ multiplex PCR; TCRdb stores just in-frame clones and leaves some out. Here the sample spans a few hundred thousand clones, around four fifths being singletons. Sequenced input: memory CD4+ T cells sorted from blood. Specified subset: CD45RA-negative fraction. The receptors come from a man aged 25 to 45 in good health.

This chain connects TRBV28 to TRBJ1-1; D unresolved. CDR1 and CDR2 (germline): MDHEN, SYDVKM. CDR3 size: 15 residues. Between the trimmed V and J ends, which lost 4 bases and 4 bases, there was a span of 16 bases. CDR3 coding DNA: TGTGCCAGCAGTTCCTTCGACGGCGCGAGCACTGAAGCTTTCTTT. Translated, it gives CASSSFDGASTEAFF.

The gene calls are TRBV7-2 and TRBJ2-5, with TRBD2 identical over 8 bases. The trim removed 2 bases at V and 5 bases at J, leaving 1 base unmatched. CDR1 SGHTA and CDR2 FQGNSA come from the germline V gene. CDR3 length equals 13 residues. Written as DNA, the CDR3 is TGTGCCAGCAGCTTATGGACTAGCGAGACCCAGTACTTC. Translation gives CASSLWTSETQYF.

The chain is built from TRBV28 and TRBJ2-1; D gene ambiguous. CDR3 length equals 12 residues. Trimming took 3 bases from V and 9 from J, leaving 9 bases between them. CDR1 and CDR2 (germline): MDHEN, SYDVKM. CDR3 nucleotides: TGTGCCAGCAGTTTTTTTAATCTTGAGCAGTTCTTC. Translated: CASSFFNLEQFF.

The chain joins TRBV4-1 to TRBJ2-7, with TRBD2 matching over 7 bases. The CDR3 runs to 17 residues. Looked up from germline, CDR1 is MGHRA and CDR2 is YSYEKL. V was clipped by 4 bases and J by 0 bases; unmatched bases: 12. CDR3 nucleotide sequence: TGCGCCAGCAGCCCAAGACCCTTAGCGGGTAGCTCCTACGAGCAGTACTTC. Encoded protein: CASSPRPLAGSSYEQYF.

In regard to this clone: The junction and the germline gene differ at one end; a read error may be behind it. This chain links TRBV7-7 with TRBJ2-1; D may be TRBD1 or TRBD2 (6 bases each). The CDR3 has 14 residues. Germline lookup yields CDR1 SSHAT and CDR2 FNYEAQ (reference sequence). Written as DNA, the CDR3 is TGTGCTAGCAGCTTAGGGGGGACTTTCGATGAGCAGTTCTTC. Encoded protein: CASSLGGTFDEQFF.

The chain uses TRBV5-6 and TRBJ1-2; perhaps TRBD1 as D (5 bases). Trimming removed 1 base at V and 8 bases at J, with 12 bases between. Germline V CDR1 and CDR2: SGHDT, YYEEEE. The CDR3 is 13 residues long. Here the CDR3 DNA reads TGTGCCAGCAGCTTGAACCCAGGGCACGGCTACACCTTC. Protein: CASSLNPGHGYTF.

The chain has TRBV28 and TRBJ1-3; D remains unclear. This CDR3 is 15 amino acids long. V lost 2 bases to trimming and J lost 0 bases, with 8 bases between them. CDR1 and CDR2 (germline): MDHEN, SYDVKM. In nucleotides, the CDR3 is TGTGCCAGCAGTTTAATTCAGGTCTCTGGAAACACCATATATTTT. Its translation: CASSLIQVSGNTIYF.

The chain has TRBV27 and TRBJ2-1; 7 nucleotides match TRBD1. The CDR3 totals 16 residues. Per germline, CDR1 MNHEY and CDR2 SMNVEV (reference sequence). The ends lost 3 bases at V and 0 bases at J; junction bases unmatched: 5. The CDR3 sequence: CASSFQGDSSYNEQFF. CDR3 DNA sequence: TGTGCCAGCAGTTTCCAAGGGGACAGCTCCTACAATGAGCAGTTCTTC.

V gene TRBV18 combines with J gene TRBJ2-7; a weak D match, TRBD1 (6 bases). The germline V and J ends were trimmed by 2 bases and 2 bases, with 13 bases remaining between them. The CDR3 totals 15 residues. Germline-derived CDR1 and CDR2 are KGHSH and LQKENI. The CDR3 reads CASSPGPGAPYEQYF. CDR3 DNA sequence: TGTGCCAGCTCACCAGGGCCAGGGGCGCCCTACGAGCAGTACTTC.

The chain's CDR3 is CASSSLTGAFYNEQFF. The CDR3 coding sequence is TGTGCCAGTAGTAGCCTCACGGGAGCGTTCTACAATGAGCAGTTCTTC. The J gene is TRBJ2-1, the V gene TRBV19; D may be TRBD2 (6 bases). This CDR3 region has 16 residues. Trimming cost V 4 bases and J 3 bases, with 16 bases left between them. CDR1 and CDR2 (germline): LNHDA, SQIVND (reference sequence).

This clone was counted ten times or more. The genes are TRBV15 and TRBJ1-4; the D gene is possibly TRBD1 (5 bases). The germline gives CDR1 LNHNV, CDR2 YYDKDF (reference sequence). The CDR3 totals 14 residues. Trimming took off 0 bases at V and 10 bases at J, with 12 bases between the two ends. DNA for the CDR3: TGTGCCACCAGCAGAGATTCGGAGGGGTCAAAACTGTTTTTT. It yields the protein CATSRDSEGSKLFF.

This clone was seen only a few times. Other DNA sequences in the same sample also yield this CDR3. The chain links TRBV4-1 to TRBJ1-2; tentative D call: TRBD1 (5 bases). CDR1 and CDR2 from the germline V gene are MGHRA and YSYEKL. The CDR3 has 15 residues. V lost 0 bases and J 6 bases, leaving 14 bases between the germline ends. The CDR3 nucleotides are TGCGCCAGCAGCCAAGAGGGGCCCAGGGCAAATGGCTACACCTTC. Its translation is CASSQEGPRANGYTF.

V is TRBV9 and J is TRBJ1-1, with D uncertain. CDR1 is SGDLS, CDR2 YYNGEE, per germline. The CDR3 runs to 14 residues. V lost 0 bases and J lost 1, with 7 bases in between. In DNA, the CDR3 is TGTGCCAGCAGCGTAGATGGGTGGAACACTGAAGCTTTCTTT. It translates to CASSVDGWNTEAFF. Combining the CDR3 with reference TRBV9 and TRBJ1-1 gives the whole variable domain DSGVTQTPKHLITATGQRVTLRCSPRSGDLSVYWYQQSLDQGLQFLIQYYNGEERAKGNILERFSAQQFPDLHSELNLSSLELGDSALYFCASSVDGWNTEAFFGQGTRLTVV.

CDR3: CASSFLAGAPGELFF. The CDR3 DNA sequence: TGTGCCAGCAGCTTCCTGGCAGGGGCCCCCGGGGAGCTGTTTTTT. V is TRBV7-3 and J is TRBJ2-2; D might be TRBD1 (6 bases). Germline lookup yields CDR1 SGHTA and CDR2 FQGTGA. V was clipped by 3 bases and J by 6 bases, with 14 bases between them. This CDR3 region has 15 residues.

The chain joins TRBV28 to TRBJ1-1; TRBD1 matches 7 bases. The CDR3 length is 14 residues. Germline V gene lookup returns CDR1 MDHEN and CDR2 SYDVKM. The J segment lost 4 bases and the V segment lost 6 bases, leaving 8 bases of the junction unmatched. The CDR3 nucleotides read TGTGCCAGCAGCTCACGGTCAGGGGGCACTGAAGCTTTCTTT. Translating it yields CASSSRSGGTEAFF.

This clone occurred many times. The gene calls are TRBV28 and TRBJ1-2; D not resolved. Germline CDR1 is MDHEN and CDR2 is SYDVKM. V gave up 6 bases and J gave up 1 base, with 12 bases separating them. This CDR3 contains 14 residues. The CDR3 DNA is TGTGCCAGCAGACAGTACGAAAGTAACTATGGCTACACCTTC. Its translation: CASRQYESNYGYTF.

The gene calls are TRBV16 and TRBJ2-5, with D maybe TRBD2 (5 bases). This CDR3 is 14 amino acids long. Trimming stripped 0 bases from V and 4 bases from J, with 9 bases between. Germline CDR1 KGHSY, CDR2 FQNENV. CDR3: CASSQSRGLETQYF. The CDR3 bases are TGTGCCAGCAGCCAATCGAGAGGGTTAGAGACCCAGTACTTC.

This clone was seen repeatedly, ten times or more. The V call is TRBV30, the J call TRBJ1-5; no clear D. The germline V gene has CDR1 GTSNPN and CDR2 SVGIG (reference sequence). The ends were cut back, 0 bases at V and 4 bases at J, with 7 bases in the middle. The CDR3 covers 13 residues. This CDR3 reads CAWSVSTNQPQHF. As DNA, the CDR3 is TGTGCCTGGAGTGTGAGCACAAATCAGCCCCAGCATTTT.

The chain uses TRBV10-3 and TRBJ1-4, with D possibly TRBD1 on 5 matching bases. The germline V and J ends were trimmed by 4 bases and 8 bases, with 11 bases remaining between them. The CDR3 is 13 residues long. Germline CDR1 and CDR2: ENHRY and SYGVKD. The CDR3 nucleotides read TGTGCCATCAGTGCAGGGCTCAGGGAAAAACTGTTTTTT. Translation gives CAISAGLREKLFF.

The V call is TRBV5-1, the J call TRBJ2-5; TRBD1 matches 7 bases. CDR3 length equals 14 residues. The V and J ends lost 2 bases and 5 bases, in that order; junction bases with no gene match: 6. The germline V gene encodes CDR1 SGHRS and CDR2 YFSETQ. Here the CDR3 reads CASSLQGKEETQYF. As DNA, the CDR3 is TGCGCCAGCAGCTTACAGGGGAAGGAGGAGACCCAGTACTTC. Supplemented by reference TRBV5-1 and TRBJ2-5, the full variable domain reads KAGVTQTPRYLIKTRGQQVTLSCSPISGHRSVSWYQQTPGQGLQFLFEYFSETQRNKGNFPGRFSGRQFSNSRSEMNVSTLELGDSALYLCASSLQGKEETQYFGPGTRLLVL.

Here the CDR3 reads CASSGFWGQPQHF. The CDR3 DNA sequence: TGTGCCAGCAGTGGGTTTTGGGGCCAGCCCCAGCATTTT. The chain has TRBV6-4 and TRBJ1-5; D is perhaps TRBD1 (5 bases). Trimming shortened V by 4 bases and J by 7 bases, and 11 bases separated the two germline ends. This CDR3 spans 13 amino acids. The germline CDR1 and CDR2 sequences are MRHNA and SNTAGT.

J is TRBJ1-1 and V is TRBV30, with D possibly TRBD1 on 5 matching bases. This CDR3 comprises 14 residues. From germline, CDR1 is GTSNPN and CDR2 SVGIG (reference sequence). V lost 6 bases and J lost 8, with 22 bases in between. CDR3 amino acids: CACLGGREVGEAFF. As DNA, the CDR3 is TGTGCCTGTCTAGGAGGCAGGGAGGTAGGAGAAGCTTTCTTT.

This clone was seen more than once but under ten times. The chain is built from TRBV10-2 and TRBJ2-3, with D perhaps matching TRBD2 (5 bases). Germline CDR1 WSHSY, CDR2 SAAADI. The CDR3 loop spans 14 amino acids. V shed 4 bases and J shed 0 bases, with 8 bases lying between them. The CDR3 region is CASSAGLSTDTQYF. The CDR3 DNA is TGCGCCAGCAGTGCGGGGTTGAGCACAGATACGCAGTATTTT.

The gene calls are TRBV5-5 and TRBJ2-7; a weak D match, TRBD1 (6 bases). This CDR3 contains 15 residues. Germline V gene data show CDR1 as SGHKS and CDR2 as YYEKEE (reference sequence). Trimming took 0 bases from V and 6 from J, leaving 16 bases between them. Written as DNA, the CDR3 is TGTGCCAGCAGCTTGGCCGGGACCAGGGGCGGCGAGCAGTACTTC. Its protein is CASSLAGTRGGEQYF.